Shown below are 14 T cell receptor beta chains from a single sample sequenced in a study of blood T cell repertoires in COVID-19. Here immunoSEQ multiplex PCR was the method, and the copy in TCRdb shows in-frame clones only, minus some. The repertoire holds some 110,000 clones, with around 80% as singletons. Sample: peripheral blood. The receptors here all came from a woman in her seventies with acute or convalescent COVID-19.

The J gene is TRBJ2-3, the V gene TRBV2, with D perhaps matching TRBD2 (6 bases). CDR1 and CDR2 (germline): SNHLY, FYNNEI. The CDR3 extends over 15 amino acids. V was trimmed by 5 bases and J by 8 bases, leaving 20 bases between them. CDR3 in DNA: TGTGCCAGCAGTCCGACCGCTTCTAGCGAAGTTACGCAGTATTTT. Translating it yields CASSPTASSEVTQYF.

This chain connects TRBV5-1 to TRBJ2-1; TRBD1 matches at 9 bases. V shed 0 bases, J shed 8 bases, and the junction held 6 bases outside the gene matches. Germline V gene data show CDR1 as SGHRS and CDR2 as YFSETQ. The CDR3 has 15 amino acids. The CDR3, as DNA: TGCGCCAGCAGCTTGGGGACAGGGGTTCGGGATGAGCAGTTCTTC. Amino acid sequence: CASSLGTGVRDEQFF. The entire variable domain, with the rest obtained from reference TRBV5-1 and TRBJ2-1, is as follows: KAGVTQTPRYLIKTRGQQVTLSCSPISGHRSVSWYQQTPGQGLQFLFEYFSETQRNKGNFPGRFSGRQFSNSRSEMNVSTLELGDSALYLCASSLGTGVRDEQFFGPGTRLTVL.

Here the CDR3 reads CASSQDLPRTSGTYEQYF. The CDR3 DNA follows: TGTGCCAGCAGCCAAGATCTCCCCCGGACTAGCGGAACCTACGAGCAGTACTTC. The V gene is TRBV4-2, the J gene TRBJ2-7; 10 bases line up with TRBD2. The CDR3 runs to 18 residues. CDR1 and CDR2 from the germline V gene are LGHNA and YNFKEQ. Unmatched junction bases numbered 10, after V lost 0 bases and J lost 2 bases.

This chain links TRBV5-1 with TRBJ2-5, with 8 nucleotides matching TRBD2. CDR3 length: 15 amino acids. The V gene end was trimmed by 2 bases and the J gene end by 1 base; junction bases not matched to a gene: 4. Germline V gene lookup returns CDR1 SGHRS and CDR2 YFSETQ. CDR3 bases: TGCGCCAGCAGCTTCCTAGCGGGTCGCCAAGAGACCCAGTACTTC. This gives the protein CASSFLAGRQETQYF.

J is TRBJ2-1 and V is TRBV7-2; a possible D gene is TRBD2 (6 bases). The CDR3 runs 15 residues. The ends were cut back, 0 bases at V and 3 bases at J, with 9 bases in the middle. Germline V gene lookup returns CDR1 SGHTA and CDR2 FQGNSA. CDR3 DNA sequence: TGTGCCAGCAGCTTAGCGGGGGGAAACTACAATGAGCAGTTCTTC. As protein: CASSLAGGNYNEQFF.

J is TRBJ2-1 and V is TRBV5-4; weak D call: TRBD2 (6 bases). Germline-derived CDR1 and CDR2 are SGHNT and YYREEE (reference sequence). The V end lost 0 bases, the J end lost 4 bases, and 11 bases lay between the germline ends. The CDR3 runs to 15 residues. CDR3 nucleotide sequence: TGTGCCAGCAGCTTGGCGGCTAGCGTATACAATGAGCAGTTCTTC. This encodes CASSLAASVYNEQFF.

The chain is built from TRBV6-5 and TRBJ2-5; TRBD1 aligns across 8 bases. CDR1 and CDR2 (germline): MNHEY, SVGAGI. This CDR3 spans 15 amino acids. The V segment lost 7 bases and the J segment 5 bases; nucleotides outside the gene matches: 12. The CDR3 nucleotides are TGTGCCAGCAAAGGCAGGGGGCATCAGAGGGAGACCCAGTACTTC. This translates into CASKGRGHQRETQYF.

This chain joins TRBV5-1 and TRBJ2-7, with TRBD1 matching over 7 bases. Unmatched junction bases numbered 9, after V lost 4 bases and J lost 2 bases. The CDR3 totals 15 residues. Germline V CDR1 and CDR2: SGHRS, YFSETQ. The CDR3 bases are TGCGCCAGCAGCCCCGAAGGGACAGATCCCTACGAGCAGTACTTC. It translates to CASSPEGTDPYEQYF.

The V and J genes are TRBV6-5 and TRBJ2-7; TRBD1 matches at 9 bases. The CDR3 runs to 15 residues. V lost 6 bases to trimming and J lost 5 bases; unmatched junction nucleotides: 11. CDR1 is MNHEY and CDR2 is SVGAGI in the germline V gene. The CDR3 protein is CASSSRDRVLDEQYF. The CDR3 DNA is TGTGCCAGCAGCTCCCGGGACAGGGTTCTCGACGAGCAGTACTTC.

The chain links TRBV9 to TRBJ1-2; no clear D. CDR1 and CDR2 (germline): SGDLS, YYNGEE. With 4 bases removed from V and 4 bases from J, the gap between germline ends came to 14 bases. This CDR3 is built from 14 residues. The CDR3 sequence: CASSPEGRGYGYTF. The CDR3 DNA reads TGTGCCAGCAGCCCGGAGGGCCGGGGCTATGGCTACACCTTC.

CDR3 in DNA: TGTGCCAGTAGTATGGGACTAGCGGGATGGGATGAGCAGTTCTTC. Residues: CASSMGLAGWDEQFF. The chain links TRBV19 to TRBJ2-1; 13 positions match TRBD2. Germline CDR1 reads LNHDA; CDR2 reads SQIVND (reference sequence). CDR3 length: 15 residues. V lost 3 bases and J lost 8; bases outside the gene matches: 4.

The V gene is TRBV12-3 or TRBV12-4, the J gene TRBJ2-1, with D perhaps TRBD1 (6 bases). The V end lost 5 bases, the J end lost 8 bases, and 10 bases lay between the germline ends. This CDR3 has 12 amino acids. The CDR3 protein is CASSVYRDEQFF. The CDR3 DNA sequence: TGTGCCAGCAGTGTCTACAGGGATGAGCAGTTCTTC.

The gene calls are TRBV23-1 and TRBJ2-1; 7 positions match TRBD2. TRBV23-1 is classed as an ORF, of uncertain function. Germline trimming cut 2 bases from V and 4 bases from J; bases unmatched to any gene: 8. The CDR3 has 16 residues. The DNA of the CDR3 is TGCGCCAGCAGTCAACACCTGAGCGGGGTTTACAATGAGCAGTTCTTC. It translates to CASSQHLSGVYNEQFF.

The rearrangement uses TRBV6-1 and TRBJ2-1; D might be TRBD2 (6 bases). V dropped 3 bases and J dropped 5 bases, with 17 bases sitting between them. CDR1 and CDR2 from the germline V gene are MNHNS and SASEGT. The CDR3 contains 16 residues. CDR3 residues: CASSELGGNTHNEQFF. The DNA of the CDR3 is TGTGCCAGCAGTGAGCTCGGGGGAAACACACACAATGAGCAGTTCTTC.